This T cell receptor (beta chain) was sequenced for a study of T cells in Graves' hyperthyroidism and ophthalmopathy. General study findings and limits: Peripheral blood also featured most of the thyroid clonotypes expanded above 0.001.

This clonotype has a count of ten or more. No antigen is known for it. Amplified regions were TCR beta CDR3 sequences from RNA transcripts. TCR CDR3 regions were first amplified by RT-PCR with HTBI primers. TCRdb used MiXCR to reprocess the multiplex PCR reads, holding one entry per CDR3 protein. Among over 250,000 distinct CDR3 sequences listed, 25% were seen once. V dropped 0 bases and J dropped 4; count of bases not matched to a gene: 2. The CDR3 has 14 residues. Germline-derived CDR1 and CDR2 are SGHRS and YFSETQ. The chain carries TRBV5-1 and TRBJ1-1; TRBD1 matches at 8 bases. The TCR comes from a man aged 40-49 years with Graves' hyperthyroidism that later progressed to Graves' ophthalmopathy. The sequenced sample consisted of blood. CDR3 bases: TGCGCCAGCAGCTTGGCCGGGACAGGCACTGAAGCTTTCTTT. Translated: CASSLAGTGTEAFF. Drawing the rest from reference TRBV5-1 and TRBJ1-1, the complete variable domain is KAGVTQTPRYLIKTRGQQVTLSCSPISGHRSVSWYQQTPGQGLQFLFEYFSETQRNKGNFPGRFSGRQFSNSRSEMNVSTLELGDSALYLCASSLAGTGTEAFFGQGTRLTVV.